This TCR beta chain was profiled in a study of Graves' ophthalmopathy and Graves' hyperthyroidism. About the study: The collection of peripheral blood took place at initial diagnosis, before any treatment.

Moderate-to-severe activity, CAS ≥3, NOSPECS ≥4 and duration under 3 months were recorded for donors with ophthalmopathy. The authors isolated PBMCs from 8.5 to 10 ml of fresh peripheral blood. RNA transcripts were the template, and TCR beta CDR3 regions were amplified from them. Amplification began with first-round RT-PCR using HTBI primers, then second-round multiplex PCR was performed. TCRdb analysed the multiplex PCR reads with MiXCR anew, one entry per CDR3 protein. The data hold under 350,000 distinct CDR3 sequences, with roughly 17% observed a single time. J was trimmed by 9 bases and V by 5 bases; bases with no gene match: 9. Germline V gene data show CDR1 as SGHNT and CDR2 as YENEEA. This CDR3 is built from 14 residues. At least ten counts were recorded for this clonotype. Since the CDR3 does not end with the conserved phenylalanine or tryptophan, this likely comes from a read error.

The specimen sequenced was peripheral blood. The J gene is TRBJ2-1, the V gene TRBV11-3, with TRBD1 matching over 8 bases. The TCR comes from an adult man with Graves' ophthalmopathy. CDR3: CASSRTGSSGEQFL. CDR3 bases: TGTGCCAGCAGCCGGACAGGGAGTTCGGGTGAGCAGTTCCTC.